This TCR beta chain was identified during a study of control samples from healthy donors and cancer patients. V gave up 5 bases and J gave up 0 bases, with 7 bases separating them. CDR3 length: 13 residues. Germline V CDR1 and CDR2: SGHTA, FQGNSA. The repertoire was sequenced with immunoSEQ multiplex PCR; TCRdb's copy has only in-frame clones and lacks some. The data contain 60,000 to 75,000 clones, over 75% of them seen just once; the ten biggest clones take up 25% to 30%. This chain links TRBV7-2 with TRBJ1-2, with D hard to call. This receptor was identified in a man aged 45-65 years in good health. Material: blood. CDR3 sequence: CASSRATNYGYTF. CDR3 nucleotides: TGTGCCAGCAGCCGGGCCACTAACTATGGCTACACCTTC.